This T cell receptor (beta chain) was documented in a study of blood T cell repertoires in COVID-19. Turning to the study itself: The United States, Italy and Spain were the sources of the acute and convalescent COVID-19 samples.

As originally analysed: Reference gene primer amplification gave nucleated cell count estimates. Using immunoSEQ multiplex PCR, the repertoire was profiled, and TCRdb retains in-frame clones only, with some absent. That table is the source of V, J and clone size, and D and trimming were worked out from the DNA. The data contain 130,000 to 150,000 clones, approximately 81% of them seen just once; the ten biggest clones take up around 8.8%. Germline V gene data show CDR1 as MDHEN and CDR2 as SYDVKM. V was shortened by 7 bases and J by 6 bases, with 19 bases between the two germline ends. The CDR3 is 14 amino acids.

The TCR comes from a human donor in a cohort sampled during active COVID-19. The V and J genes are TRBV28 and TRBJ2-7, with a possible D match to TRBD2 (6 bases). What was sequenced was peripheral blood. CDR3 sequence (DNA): TGTGCCAGCACCACCCCGCGTGGGGGAGGCGAGCAGTACTTC. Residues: CASTTPRGGGEQYF.